This TCR beta chain emerged from a study of human T cells and chemical hapten exposure (dated by TCRdb to 2020 to 2023). Describing the broader study: For sensitization, 2% DPC in acetone was applied to a roughly 2 cm by roughly 2 cm area of upper inner arm skin. Throughout the study period of roughly 24 weeks, patients also received therapeutic DPC doses to the scalp every week. Patch testing was done on the upper back using Finn chambers containing 0.01% DPC, and results were scored after 6 days according to International Contact Dermatitis Research Group standards. The patient cohort, mostly female, included alopecia areata with under or over 50% scalp involvement, alopecia totalis and alopecia universalis. The libraries were sequenced as a pool, and the TCR yield per sample differed mostly because of small variations in library volumes within the pool. Peripheral blood TCR repertoire changes were tracked in vivo in alopecia patients during primary and secondary sensitization to the hapten diphenylcyclopropenone (DPC). Blood samples were taken from patients before sensitization (week 0) and then at 2, 6 and about 24 weeks after DPC sensitization. For TCR sequencing, blood came from 25 to 35 alopecia patients at anywhere from one to four time points (pre-sensitization, 2, 6 and 24 weeks).

Study-wide conclusions, independent of this receptor: The number of TCRs above 1 in 1000 frequency did not change with DPC sensitization; there was no evidence of global repertoire structure alterations. After repeated subsampling, the strength of the expansion versus patch-test correlation and the threshold at which it became significant changed. Compared with pre-sensitization or healthy control sets, expanded TCRs formed significantly more large CDR3 similarity clusters, which is consistent with antigen-driven responses. A positive correlation was found between the number of PT1 expanded TCRs and patch test score, with significance reached at thresholds 8, 16 and 32 but not 4. Because all patients had alopecia, a presumed autoimmune disease, the immune response of the patients might differ from that of healthy individuals.

In this sample, this clonotype turned up many times. Which antigen it targets is not known. Qualities for individual bases were not recorded, and no much larger clone is one base off. CDR1 is given as LNHDA and CDR2 as SQIVND, both from the germline V gene (reference sequence). V is clipped by 1 base and J by 0 bases, and the sequence between their germline boundaries is 7 bases long. Including cysteine and phenylalanine, the CDR3 has 14 amino acids. Only CDR3 DNA is held: 42 bases, read in frame from base 1. Interpreted using the paper, the time point label stands for: patch test 1, 2 weeks after DPC sensitization. The treatment or condition label here, explained by the study, means: therapeutic diphenylcyclopropenone sensitization with weekly scalp DPC. Blood at each patch-test visit was drawn before the patch test was applied. Eligible patients were aged 18 to 70, diagnosed with alopecia, deemed suitable for DPC therapy, and excluded if pregnant. Unfractionated whole blood was collected in Tempus Blood RNA tubes, and total RNA was extracted from that blood.

Receptor amplification or capture employed RACE. Data came from a NextSeq 500. During library preparation, unique molecular identifiers were attached to individual cDNA molecules so that TCRs could be counted quantitatively and reproducibly. Both TCR alpha and TCR beta chains were sequenced from each blood RNA sample. Regarding the original processing steps: Samples had a median of roughly 98,000 TCRs, with a range from roughly 23,224 to 700,000. The Decombinator software suite was used to annotate the V, J and CDR3 of the TCR reads. For the PS versus PT1 abundance plots, all samples were subsampled to the same number of TCRs (28,000). TCRs were defined as expanded if absent before sensitization and observed at least eight times at the 2-week time point. TCRdb trimmed the raw reads at Q25, called clones with MiXCR and kept productive beta chains. Rows are unified per CDR3 protein, each entry keeping the most common DNA and genes. TCRdb's processing, not the study's, gives the V and J calls here. The sample profile shows approximately 60,000 distinct CDR3 sequences; 9.3% of them were found once. Roughly 13% of the sample belongs to the ten largest clones.

Sequenced material: whole blood, taken in connection with sensitization to the hapten diphenylcyclopropenone (DPC). The receptor's source is a woman aged 40 to 50 with alopecia areata. Some clones in this sample may be carry-over from other donors' samples. The sequence joins TRBV19 to TRBJ2-7; confidence is insufficient to name the D gene. The bases are TGTGCCAGTAGTATAGGGTGGAGCTCCTACGAGCAGTACTTC. It is translated as CASSIGWSSYEQYF.